This TCR beta chain was observed in a study of blood T cell repertoires in COVID-19. On the study more broadly: The origin of the acute and convalescent COVID-19 samples was the United States, Italy and Spain. Nucleic acid was either cDNA or gDNA, and it came from T cells, B-cell-depleted T cells, or PBMCs.

As originally analysed: From reference gene primer amplification, estimates of nucleated cell counts were derived. Libraries were prepared by immunoSEQ multiplex PCR; TCRdb keeps only in-frame clonotypes and omits some of them. The D gene and trimming were derived from the DNA, and the V and J assignments and clone size from that table. This repertoire shows around 93,000 clones, 75% to 85% found once; its top ten account for approximately 9.2%. With 5 bases removed from V and 0 bases from J, the gap between germline ends came to 20 bases. This CDR3 has 19 residues. Per the germline V gene, CDR1 is LNHDA and CDR2 is SQIVND (reference sequence).

V gene TRBV19 combines with J gene TRBJ1-6; D is ambiguous. The TCR was taken from a woman aged 80 or over with acute or convalescent COVID-19. Specimen: peripheral blood. DNA of the CDR3: TGTGCCAGTAGTGGGGTCGAGTCGTCGGGGAGCTCCTATAATTCACCCCTCCACTTT. Translating it yields CASSGVESSGSSYNSPLHF.